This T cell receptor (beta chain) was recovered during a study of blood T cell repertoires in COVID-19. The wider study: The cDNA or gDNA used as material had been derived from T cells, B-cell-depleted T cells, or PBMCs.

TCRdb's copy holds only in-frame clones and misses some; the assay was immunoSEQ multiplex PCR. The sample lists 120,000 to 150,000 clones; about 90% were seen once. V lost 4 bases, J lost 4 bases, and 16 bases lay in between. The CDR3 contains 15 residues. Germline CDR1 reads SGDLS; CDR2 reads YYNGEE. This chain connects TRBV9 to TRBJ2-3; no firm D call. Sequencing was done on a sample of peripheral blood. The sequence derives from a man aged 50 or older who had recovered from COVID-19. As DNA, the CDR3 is TGTGCCAGCAGCCCCCAAGTGGTGGGCCCAGATACGCAGTATTTT. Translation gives CASSPQVVGPDTQYF.